This is a list of T cell receptor beta chains from one sample in a study of blood T cell repertoires in COVID-19. Sequencing used immunoSEQ multiplex PCR; TCRdb keeps in-frame clones, though not all of them. The sample has approximately 350,000 clones; over 80% are singletons. Source material: peripheral blood. These receptors all come from a woman in her forties or fifties with COVID-19, enrolled during active disease. CDR3s include the opening cysteine and the closing phenylalanine or tryptophan. The order of the fields is V gene, D gene, J gene, CDR3 protein. D genes are given only for firm matches.

TRBV12-3/TRBV12-4	TRBD1	TRBJ1-1	CASKLQGSTEAFF
TRBV5-5	TRBD2	TRBJ2-7	CASSFVGGLALDSSYEQYF
TRBV5-1	NA	TRBJ2-1	CASSPQLAYNEQFF
TRBV7-6	TRBD1	TRBJ1-5	CASSLRDSGQPQHF
TRBV3-1/TRBV3-2	TRBD2	TRBJ2-7	CASSQDSGRYEQYF
TRBV7-2	TRBD2	TRBJ2-7	CASSLAPAGGEQYF
TRBV19	NA	TRBJ1-2	CASSIWGAYGYTF
TRBV19	NA	TRBJ2-4	CASSPGLGLNIQYF
TRBV10-1	NA	TRBJ2-1	CASGGQDGNNEQFF
TRBV7-9	NA	TRBJ1-1	CASRNNPPGTEAFF
TRBV19	TRBD1	TRBJ1-5	CASSLAGTGGERPQHF
TRBV18	NA	TRBJ1-4	CASSLTQWQNNEKLFF
TRBV5-4	NA	TRBJ2-1	CASSFKGLSYNEQFF
TRBV27	TRBD2	TRBJ2-1	CASSFILAGERAPGQFF
TRBV5-1	NA	TRBJ1-2	CASSSGQLNYGYTF
TRBV18	NA	TRBJ1-2	CASSPEADGYTF
TRBV6-5	NA	TRBJ1-5	CARVAGNSNQPQHF
TRBV29-1	TRBD1	TRBJ2-2	CSVVEQGANTGELFF
TRBV7-9	TRBD2	TRBJ2-1	CASSDTSGSDNEQFF
TRBV3-1/TRBV3-2	TRBD2	TRBJ2-3	CASSPGLAGADTQYF
TRBV11-3	TRBD2	TRBJ2-1	CASSFGRAVSDEQFF
TRBV7-3	NA	TRBJ2-3	CASSLKSGTDTQYF
TRBV6-4	NA	TRBJ2-6	CASSAGGAGANVLTF
TRBV9	TRBD2	TRBJ2-7	CASSGLAGGSYEQYF
TRBV19	TRBD2	TRBJ2-7	CASSRGTSGYEQYF
TRBV18	NA	TRBJ2-4	CASSPPGLRVNIQYF
TRBV7-7	NA	TRBJ2-3	CASSFIVSDTQYF